This paragraph covers one T cell receptor (beta chain) sequence. Its matching antigen is unknown. The same CDR3 can be traced to other DNA sequences in this sample. The CDR3 sequence is 10 residues long. Trimming shortened V by 7 bases and J by 11 bases, and 11 bases separated the two germline ends. Germline loops: CDR1 MDHEN, CDR2 SYDVKM. TCRdb's table, derived via immunoSEQ multiplex PCR, lists solely in-frame clones and lacks some. The data show roughly 2.5 million clones, approximately 90% seen once. This sample is drawn from a study of shared clonotypes between healthy human individuals. At the level of the study: The study enrolled a couple of women and a few men aged 18 to 49. The study's findings and limits: Only blood was sampled, and tissue TCR repertoires likely differ from blood ones.

Material for sequencing was naive CD4+ T cells sorted from blood. Subset indicated: CD45RA+ positively selected. The genes are TRBV28 and TRBJ1-1, with no clear D. This TCR came from a man aged 18 to 30 in good health. The CDR3 loop is CASIGSVAFF. CDR3 nucleotide sequence: TGTGCCAGCATTGGTTCTGTGGCTTTCTTT.